This T cell receptor beta chain was recorded in a study of cytomegalovirus exposure and HLA in healthy donors. About the study: As released early, the data held some 85 million unique TCRs from HLA-typed donors.

Per germline, CDR1 LGHNA and CDR2 YSLEER. J gave up 2 bases and V 4 bases, and 6 bases lay outside the gene matches. The CDR3 totals 17 residues. Amplification used 60 Vbeta primers and 13 Jbeta primers. In the study's own analysis: Among the unique TCR beta chains that a later analysis counted, 75 million to 85 million in all, about 12 million were shared. Assay used: immunoSEQ multiplex PCR; TCRdb lists only in-frame clones, some missing. V and J calls and clone size are as listed in that table; D and trimming were resolved from the DNA. The sample has approximately 100,000 clones, approximately 80% seen once.

This chain joins TRBV4-3 and TRBJ2-1, with 12 nucleotides matching TRBD2. The sequencing sample was made of PBMCs. This receptor was obtained from a man in his forties in good health and CMV-seropositive. The CDR3 region is CASSLLAGGPPYNEQFF. As DNA, the CDR3 is TGCGCCAGCAGCCTCCTAGCGGGGGGGCCCCCCTACAATGAGCAGTTCTTC.